Listed here are 19 T cell receptor beta chains from one sample, sequenced in a study of cytomegalovirus exposure and HLA in healthy donors. With 60 Vbeta and 13 Jbeta primers, the PCR was carried out. The protocol was immunoSEQ multiplex PCR, while the TCRdb copy is restricted to in-frame clones and leaves out a portion. The sample has some 200,000 clones; about four fifths are singletons. The sequenced sample was PBMCs. The receptors come from a woman younger than 30 in good health and CMV-seronegative.

The gene calls are TRBV6-6 and TRBJ1-2; D gene ambiguous. The CDR3 is made up of 15 amino acids. Between the trimmed V and J ends, which lost 7 bases and 4 bases, there was a span of 19 bases. Germline CDR1 is MNHNY and CDR2 is SVGAGI (reference sequence). This CDR3 reads CASTTPFGFGYGYTF. DNA for the CDR3: TGTGCCAGCACCACGCCGTTCGGGTTTGGCTATGGCTACACCTTC.

Here the CDR3 reads CATSRDFSGTSGRNPYEQYF. In DNA, the CDR3 is TGTGCCACCAGCAGAGATTTTAGTGGGACTAGCGGGAGAAACCCCTACGAGCAGTACTTC. The chain joins TRBV15 to TRBJ2-7, with 14 positions matching TRBD2. The germline V gene has CDR1 LNHNV and CDR2 YYDKDF (reference sequence). The CDR3 has 20 residues. With 0 bases clipped from V and 2 bases from J, the junction kept 12 bases outside the gene matches.

The gene calls are TRBV7-2 and TRBJ2-7; 9 bases fit TRBD1. CDR1 and CDR2 from the germline V gene are SGHTA and FQGNSA. The V and J ends lost 1 base and 5 bases, in that order; junction bases with no gene match: 0. The CDR3 runs to 13 residues. CDR3: CASSLDRGHEQYF. CDR3 in DNA: TGTGCCAGCAGCTTAGACAGGGGGCACGAGCAGTACTTC.

The chain links TRBV4-3 to TRBJ2-1; 10 bases are a match to TRBD2. CDR1 and CDR2 from the germline V gene are LGHNA and YSLEER. V was pared by 0 bases and J by 5 bases, with 7 bases of the junction left unmatched. The CDR3 runs to 17 residues. The DNA for the CDR3 is TGCGCCAGCAGCCAAGATCCCCGGACTAGCGGACACAATGAGCAGTTCTTC. As protein: CASSQDPRTSGHNEQFF.

This clone was detected only a few times. The chain links TRBV4-1 to TRBJ1-3, with D possibly matching TRBD1 (5 bases). This CDR3 has 16 residues. Trimming shortened V by 2 bases and J by 4 bases, and 15 bases separated the two germline ends. Germline V gives CDR1 MGHRA, CDR2 YSYEKL. For the CDR3, the DNA is TGCGCCAGCAGCCAACCCTGGAGGAGGGGAGGAAACACCATATATTTT. Translation: CASSQPWRRGGNTIYF.

The J gene is TRBJ2-5, the V gene TRBV7-9; 11 bases fit TRBD1. Germline V CDR1 and CDR2: SEHNR, FQNEAQ (reference sequence). This CDR3 spans 18 amino acids. The trim removed 5 bases at V and 4 bases at J, leaving 15 bases unmatched. The CDR3: CASSLPDRGHAGIETQYF. CDR3 sequence (DNA): TGTGCCAGCAGCCTCCCGGACAGGGGGCACGCGGGGATAGAGACCCAGTACTTC.

The genes are TRBV2 and TRBJ1-5, with 9 bases lining up with TRBD1. V was clipped by 4 bases and J by 3 bases; unmatched bases: 4. This CDR3 is built from 15 residues. Germline loops: CDR1 SNHLY, CDR2 FYNNEI. The CDR3 DNA reads as TGTGCCAGCAGTGGACAGGGGGTGGACAATCAGCCCCAGCATTTT. It encodes CASSGQGVDNQPQHF.

The chain links TRBV29-1 to TRBJ1-1; no firm D call. Germline-derived CDR1 and CDR2 are SQVTM and ANQGSEA. V gave up 4 bases and J gave up 0 bases, with 9 bases separating them. The CDR3 totals 13 residues. CDR3 nucleotide sequence: TGCAGCGTTGGAGGGTCGTTGAACACTGAAGCTTTCTTT. Translated: CSVGGSLNTEAFF. Complete variable domain (other parts from reference TRBV29-1 and TRBJ1-1): SAVISQKPSRDICQRGTSLTIQCQVDSQVTMMFWYRQQPGQSLTLIATANQGSEATYESGFVIDKFPISRPNLTFSTLTVSNMSPEDSSIYLCSVGGSLNTEAFFGQGTRLTVV.

This chain joins TRBV5-1 and TRBJ2-1; 13 nucleotides agree with TRBD2. CDR3 length equals 16 residues. V was pared by 4 bases and J by 4 bases, with 5 bases of the junction left unmatched. The germline gives CDR1 SGHRS, CDR2 YFSETQ. The CDR3 region is CASSPGLAGPYNEQFF. CDR3 DNA sequence: TGCGCCAGCAGCCCGGGACTAGCGGGACCTTACAATGAGCAGTTCTTC.

The CDR3 reads CASSLGVGLAGTYEQYF. As DNA, the CDR3 is TGTGCCAGCAGCTTAGGGGTGGGACTAGCGGGGACCTACGAGCAGTACTTC. The chain combines TRBV7-2 with TRBJ2-7, with 13 bases identical to TRBD2. CDR1 is SGHTA, CDR2 FQGNSA, per germline. The CDR3 runs 17 residues. After removal of 1 base from V and 2 bases from J, the junction contained 5 bases not matched to a gene.

The rearrangement uses TRBV12-1 and TRBJ2-7; the D call in the table, TRBD1, was not verified against the DNA. TRBV12-1 is an annotated pseudogene. CDR3 length: 15 amino acids. CDR3 loop: CASSPCQGCSYEQYF. CDR3 DNA sequence: TGTGCCAGCAGCCCTTGCCAGGGGTGCTCCTACGAGCAGTACTTC.

V is TRBV2 and J is TRBJ1-5; D unresolved. CDR3 size: 13 residues. V lost 3 bases and J 5 bases, leaving 8 bases between the germline ends. The germline CDR1 and CDR2 sequences are SNHLY and FYNNEI. The CDR3 coding sequence is TGTGCCAGCAGTGAGGGAGGATATCAGCCCCAGCATTTT. It specifies CASSEGGYQPQHF.

V and J are TRBV11-2 and TRBJ2-5, with 7 nucleotides matching TRBD1. Germline V gene data show CDR1 as SGHAT and CDR2 as FQNNGV. The CDR3 has 13 residues. V dropped 5 bases and J dropped 2; count of bases not matched to a gene: 2. Here the CDR3 DNA reads TGTGCCAGCAGCAGGGACAGACAAGAGACCCAGTACTTC. It is translated as CASSRDRQETQYF.

V gene TRBV23-1 combines with J gene TRBJ1-1, with TRBD1 identical over 8 bases. TRBV23-1 is an ORF, and what it does is uncertain. Germline trimming cut 7 bases from V and 6 bases from J; bases unmatched to any gene: 16. CDR3 size: 16 residues. The CDR3 coding sequence is TGCGCCAGCACGAACAGGGGGAAGGGGAGAAGACCTGAAGCTTTCTTT. Encoded protein: CASTNRGKGRRPEAFF.

As concerns this clone: Germline and junction disagree at one end, which may indicate a read error. The chain employs TRBV7-9 and TRBJ2-5; 7 bases fit TRBD1. Germline values: CDR1 SEHNR, CDR2 FQNEAQ (reference sequence). The CDR3 runs to 16 residues. CDR3 DNA sequence: TGTTCCAGCAGCTTAGTAGGGGGCGCAACGGTGGAGACCCAGTACTTC. Its translation is CSSSLVGGATVETQYF.

The chain employs TRBV27 and TRBJ2-7, with 9 nucleotides matching TRBD1. Germline loops: CDR1 MNHEY, CDR2 SMNVEV (reference sequence). J was trimmed by 0 bases and V by 5 bases; bases with no gene match: 5. The CDR3 runs 15 residues. The CDR3 here is CASSEGTGTSYEQYF. The CDR3 DNA sequence: TGTGCCAGCAGTGAGGGGACAGGGACCTCCTACGAGCAGTACTTC.

The J gene is TRBJ1-5, the V gene TRBV13; 12 bases agree with TRBD1. The CDR3 runs 16 residues. CDR1 and CDR2 from the germline V gene are PRHDT and FYEKMQ (reference sequence). The V gene end was trimmed by 5 bases and the J gene end by 3 bases; junction bases not matched to a gene: 5. Here the CDR3 reads CASSRGTGGPNQPQHF. CDR3 coding DNA: TGTGCCAGCAGCCGAGGGACAGGGGGCCCCAATCAGCCCCAGCATTTT.

V and J are TRBV27 and TRBJ2-2, with 14 bases that match TRBD2. V lost 0 bases, J lost 7 bases, and 7 bases stayed unmatched. This CDR3 comprises 18 residues. Germline loops: CDR1 MNHEY, CDR2 SMNVEV (reference sequence). CDR3 coding DNA: TGTGCCAGCAGTTTATCCCGGGGACTAGCGGGAGCTGTCGGGGAGCTGTTTTTT. It codes for CASSLSRGLAGAVGELFF.

The rearrangement joins TRBV28 to TRBJ2-7, with 9 positions matching TRBD2. Germline V lookup: CDR1 MDHEN, CDR2 SYDVKM. Trimming cost V 2 bases and J 3 bases; bases outside gene matches: 5. CDR3 length: 15 amino acids. The CDR3 coding sequence is TGTGCCAGCAGTTTACCGGCGGGAGGGGACTACGAGCAGTACTTC. Residues: CASSLPAGGDYEQYF. The full variable domain, rest sourced from reference TRBV28 and TRBJ2-7, is DVKVTQSSRYLVKRTGEKVFLECVQDMDHENMFWYRQDPGLGLRLIYFSYDVKMKEKGDIPEGYSVSREKKERFSLILESASTNQTSMYLCASSLPAGGDYEQYFGPGTRLTVT.